This T cell receptor (beta chain) was sequenced in a study of OX40 agonist ivuxolimab in advanced cancers. Looking at the study overall: Prior anti-PD-1, anti-PD-L1 or anti-CTLA-4 therapy was allowed; more than 30% had some. Of the patients, three showed partial responses, one with hepatocellular carcinoma and two with cutaneous melanoma.

As concerns this clone: The antigen is undetermined.

This CDR3 comprises 12 residues. With 1 base removed from V and 8 bases from J, the gap between germline ends came to 6 bases. Germline CDR1 KGHSH, CDR2 LQKENI. Produced via immunoSEQ multiplex PCR; TCRdb's table is partial and in-frame only. The sample includes about 77,000 clones, roughly 91% of them seen just once. Study-level findings and limits: CD4+ and CD8+ blood T cells expanded clonally by week 6 at 0.1 to 3.0 mg/kg.

Autoimmune disease history or systemic immunosuppression led to patients being barred. The receptor comes from an adult with an advanced solid tumor such as melanoma, head and neck, liver or kidney cancer. This chain joins TRBV18 and TRBJ2-1; D is possibly TRBD2 (5 bases). Here the sequenced sample was CD4+ or CD8+ T cells sorted from blood, taken in a trial of the OX40 agonist ivuxolimab. The CDR3 sequence is CASSPHGDEQFF. CDR3 sequence (DNA): TGTGCCAGCTCACCACACGGGGATGAGCAGTTCTTC. Based on the CDR3 plus reference TRBV18 and TRBJ2-1, the full variable domain is NAGVMQNPRHLVRRRGQEARLRCSPMKGHSHVYWYRQLPEEGLKFMVYLQKENIIDESGMPKERFSAEFPKEGPSILRIQQVVRGDSAAYFCASSPHGDEQFFGPGTRLTVL.